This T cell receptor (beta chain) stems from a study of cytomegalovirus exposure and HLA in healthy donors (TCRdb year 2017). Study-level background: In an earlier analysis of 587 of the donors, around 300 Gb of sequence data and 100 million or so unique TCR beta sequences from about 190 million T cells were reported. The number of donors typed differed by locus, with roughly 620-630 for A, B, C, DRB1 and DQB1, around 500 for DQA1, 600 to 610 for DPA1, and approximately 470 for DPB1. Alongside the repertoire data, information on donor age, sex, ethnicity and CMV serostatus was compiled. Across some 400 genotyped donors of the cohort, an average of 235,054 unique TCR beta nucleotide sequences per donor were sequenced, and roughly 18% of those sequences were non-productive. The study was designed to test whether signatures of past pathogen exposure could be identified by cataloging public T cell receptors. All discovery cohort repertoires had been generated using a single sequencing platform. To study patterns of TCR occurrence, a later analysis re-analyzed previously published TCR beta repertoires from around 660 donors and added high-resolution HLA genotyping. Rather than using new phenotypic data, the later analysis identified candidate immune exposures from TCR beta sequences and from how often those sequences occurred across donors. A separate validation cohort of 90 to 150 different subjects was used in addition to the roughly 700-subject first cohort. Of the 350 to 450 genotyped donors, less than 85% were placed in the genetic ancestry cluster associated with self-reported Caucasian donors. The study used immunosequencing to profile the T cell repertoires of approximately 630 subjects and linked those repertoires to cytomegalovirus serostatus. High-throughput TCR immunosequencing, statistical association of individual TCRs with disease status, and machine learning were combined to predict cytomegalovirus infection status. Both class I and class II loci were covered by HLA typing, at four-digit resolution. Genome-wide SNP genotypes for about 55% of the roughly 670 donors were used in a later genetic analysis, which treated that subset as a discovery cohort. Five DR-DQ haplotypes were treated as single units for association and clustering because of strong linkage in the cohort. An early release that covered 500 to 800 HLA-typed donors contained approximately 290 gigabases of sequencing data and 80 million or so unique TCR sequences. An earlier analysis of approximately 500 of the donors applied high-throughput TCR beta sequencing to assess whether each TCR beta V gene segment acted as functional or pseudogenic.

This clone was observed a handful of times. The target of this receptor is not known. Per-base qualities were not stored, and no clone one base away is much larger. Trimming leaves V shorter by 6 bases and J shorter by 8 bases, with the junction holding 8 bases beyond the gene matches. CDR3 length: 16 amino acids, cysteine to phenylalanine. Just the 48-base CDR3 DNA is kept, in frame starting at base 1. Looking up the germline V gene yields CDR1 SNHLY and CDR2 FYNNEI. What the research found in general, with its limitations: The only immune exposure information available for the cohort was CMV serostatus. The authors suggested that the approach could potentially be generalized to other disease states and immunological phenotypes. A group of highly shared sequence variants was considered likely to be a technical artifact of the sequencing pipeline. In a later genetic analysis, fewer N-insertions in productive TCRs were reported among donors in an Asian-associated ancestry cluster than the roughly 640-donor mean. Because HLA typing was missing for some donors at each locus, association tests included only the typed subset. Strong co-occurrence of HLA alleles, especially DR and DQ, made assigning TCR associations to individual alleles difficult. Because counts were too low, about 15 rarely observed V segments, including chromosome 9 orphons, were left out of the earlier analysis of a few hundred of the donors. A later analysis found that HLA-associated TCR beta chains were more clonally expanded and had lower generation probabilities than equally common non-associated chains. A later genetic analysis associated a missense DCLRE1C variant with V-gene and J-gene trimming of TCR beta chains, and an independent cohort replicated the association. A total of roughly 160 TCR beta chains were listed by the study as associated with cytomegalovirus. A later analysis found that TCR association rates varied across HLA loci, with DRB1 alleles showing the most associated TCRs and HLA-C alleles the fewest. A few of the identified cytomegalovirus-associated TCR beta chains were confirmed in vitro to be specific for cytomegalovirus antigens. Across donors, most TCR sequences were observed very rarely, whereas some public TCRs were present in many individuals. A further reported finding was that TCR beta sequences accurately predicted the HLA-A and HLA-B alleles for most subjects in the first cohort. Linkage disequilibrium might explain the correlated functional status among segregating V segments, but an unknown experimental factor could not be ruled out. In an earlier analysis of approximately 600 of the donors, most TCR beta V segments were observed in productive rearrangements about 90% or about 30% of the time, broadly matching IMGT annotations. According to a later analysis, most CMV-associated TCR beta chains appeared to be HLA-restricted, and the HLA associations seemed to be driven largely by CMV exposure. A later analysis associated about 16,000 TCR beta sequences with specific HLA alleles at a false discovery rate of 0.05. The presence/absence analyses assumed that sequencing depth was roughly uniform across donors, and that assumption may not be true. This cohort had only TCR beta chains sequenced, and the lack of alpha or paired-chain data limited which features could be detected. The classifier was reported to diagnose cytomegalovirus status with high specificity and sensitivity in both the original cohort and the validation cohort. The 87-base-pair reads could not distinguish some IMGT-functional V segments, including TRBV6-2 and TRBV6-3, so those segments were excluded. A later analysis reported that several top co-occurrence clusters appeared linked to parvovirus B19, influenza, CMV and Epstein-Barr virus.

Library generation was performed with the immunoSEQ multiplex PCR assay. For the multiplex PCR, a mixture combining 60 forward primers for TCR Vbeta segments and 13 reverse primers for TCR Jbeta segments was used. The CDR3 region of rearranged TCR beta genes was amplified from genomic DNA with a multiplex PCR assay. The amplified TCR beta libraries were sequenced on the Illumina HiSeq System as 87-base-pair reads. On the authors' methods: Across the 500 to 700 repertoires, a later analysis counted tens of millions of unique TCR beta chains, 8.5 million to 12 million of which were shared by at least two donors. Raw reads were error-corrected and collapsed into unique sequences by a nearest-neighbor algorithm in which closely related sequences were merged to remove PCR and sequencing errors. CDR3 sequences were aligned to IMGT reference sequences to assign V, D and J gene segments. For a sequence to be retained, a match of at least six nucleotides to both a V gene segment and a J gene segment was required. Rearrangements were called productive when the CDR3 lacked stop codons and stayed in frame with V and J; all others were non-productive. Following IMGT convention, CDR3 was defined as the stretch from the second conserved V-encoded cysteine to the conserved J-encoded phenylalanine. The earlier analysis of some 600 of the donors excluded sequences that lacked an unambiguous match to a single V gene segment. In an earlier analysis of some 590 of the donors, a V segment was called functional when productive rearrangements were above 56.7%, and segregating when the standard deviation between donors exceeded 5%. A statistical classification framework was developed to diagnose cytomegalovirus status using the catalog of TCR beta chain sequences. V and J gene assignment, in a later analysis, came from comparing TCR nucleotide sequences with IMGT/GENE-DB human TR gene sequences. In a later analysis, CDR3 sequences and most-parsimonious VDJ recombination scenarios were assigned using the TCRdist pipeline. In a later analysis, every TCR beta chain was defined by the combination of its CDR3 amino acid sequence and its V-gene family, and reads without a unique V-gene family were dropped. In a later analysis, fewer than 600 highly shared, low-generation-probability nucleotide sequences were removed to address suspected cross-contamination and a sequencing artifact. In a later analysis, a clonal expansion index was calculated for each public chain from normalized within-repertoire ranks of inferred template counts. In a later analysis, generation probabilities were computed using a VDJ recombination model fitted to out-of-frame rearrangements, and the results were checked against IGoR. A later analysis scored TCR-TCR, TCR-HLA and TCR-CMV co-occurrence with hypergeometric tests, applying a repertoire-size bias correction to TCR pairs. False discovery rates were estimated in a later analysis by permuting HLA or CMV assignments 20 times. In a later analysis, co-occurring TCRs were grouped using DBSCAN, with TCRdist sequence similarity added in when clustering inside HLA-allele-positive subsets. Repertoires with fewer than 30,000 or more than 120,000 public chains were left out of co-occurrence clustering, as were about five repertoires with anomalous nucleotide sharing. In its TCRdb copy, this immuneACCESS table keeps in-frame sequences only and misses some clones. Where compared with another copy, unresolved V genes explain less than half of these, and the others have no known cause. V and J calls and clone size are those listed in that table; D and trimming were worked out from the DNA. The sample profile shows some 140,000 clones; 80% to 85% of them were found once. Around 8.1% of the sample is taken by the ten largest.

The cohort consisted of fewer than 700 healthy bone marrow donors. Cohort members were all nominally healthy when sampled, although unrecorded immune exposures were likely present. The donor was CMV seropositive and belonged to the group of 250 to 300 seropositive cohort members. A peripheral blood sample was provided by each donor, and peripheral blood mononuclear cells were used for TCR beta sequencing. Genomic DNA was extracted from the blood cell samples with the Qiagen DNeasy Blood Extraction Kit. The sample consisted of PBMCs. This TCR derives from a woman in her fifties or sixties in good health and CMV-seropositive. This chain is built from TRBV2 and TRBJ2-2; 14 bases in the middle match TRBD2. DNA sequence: TGTGCCAGCAGGGAGTCGACTAGCGGGAGGGCAGGGGAGCTGTTTTTT. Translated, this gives CASRESTSGRAGELFF.